The following is a T cell receptor (beta chain) sequence with its context. What antigen it recognizes has not been identified. No base quality values were provided; no much bigger clone lies one nucleotide off. This sample was taken from a study of somatic mutations in T cells in chronic GVHD (dated by TCRdb to about 2020). Measured from the cysteine to the phenylalanine, the CDR3 is 16 residues long. CDR3 DNA only is kept here, 48 bases in frame from base 1. The junction carries 19 bases between V and J, which are trimmed by 6 bases and 2 bases respectively. CDR1 is given as LNHDA and CDR2 as SQIVND, both from the germline V gene (reference sequence). Genomic DNA was isolated and then used for TCRbeta deep sequencing. The immunoSEQ assay, provided as a commercial service, was used for both TCRbeta CDR3 sequencing and the initial data processing. The source study handled its data this way. IMGT was used to annotate V, D, J genes, while reads were demultiplexed, adapter and primer sequences were stripped out, and similar clones were merged through frequency-ratio clustering. In TCRdb, the immuneACCESS table is reduced to in-frame sequences with V and J assigned. These tables do not hold every clone; where another copy was compared, an unresolved V gene accounts for under half, and the others remain unexplained. V and J calls and clone size follow that table, whereas D and trimming were derived from the DNA. For this sample the table gives roughly 15,000 clones, of which approximately 80% were detected only once. The ten largest clonotypes hold about a third of the sample.

For sorting, cells were stained with anti-CD3, anti-CD4, anti-CD8 and a Vbeta20 antibody from the IOTest Beta Mark kit and sorted on a FACSAria III to a purity above 99%. Mononuclear cells were isolated by Ficoll-Paque PLUS density gradient centrifugation from peripheral blood that had been collected in sodium heparin tubes. CD4+ Vbeta20+, CD4+ Vbeta20-, and CD8+ T cell fractions were FACS-sorted before TCRbeta deep sequencing. The chain is encoded by TRBV19 joined to TRBJ2-5; tentative D gene TRBD2, with 6 bases matching. The clonotype originates from a male patient aged 50 or older with chronic graft-versus-host disease. After a transplant, certain T cells may trace back to the graft donor. The sample consisted of Vbeta20-negative CD4+ T cells from blood. The cell subset or site label corresponds to: CD4+ T cells sorted as TCR Vbeta20 negative by flow cytometry. The CDR3 is CASSPGDFLFQETQYF. The DNA sequence is given as TGTGCCAGTAGCCCCGGGGACTTCTTATTTCAAGAGACCCAGTACTTC.